Below, 30 T cell receptor beta chains from the same sample are listed, as sequenced in a study of OX40 agonist ivuxolimab in advanced cancers. Sequencing used immunoSEQ multiplex PCR; TCRdb keeps in-frame clones, though not all of them. The repertoire holds under 85,000 clones, about 81% seen once, with approximately 5% in the top ten. The sample here was CD4+ or CD8+ T cells sorted from blood, taken in a trial of the OX40 agonist ivuxolimab. The receptors were sampled from an adult with an advanced solid tumor such as melanoma, head and neck, liver or kidney cancer.

V gene TRBV30 combines with J gene TRBJ2-1; D gene uncertain. The CDR3 is 11 amino acids. Germline lookup yields CDR1 GTSNPN and CDR2 SVGIG (reference sequence). V was cut by 7 bases and J by 6 bases, with 10 bases left in between. CDR3 sequence (DNA): TGTGCCTCGGAGATTCGCAATGAGCAGTTCTTC. It encodes CASEIRNEQFF.

The V call is TRBV30, the J call TRBJ2-1, with TRBD2 identical over 8 bases. Losses at the gene ends were 4 bases for V and 1 base for J; bases not matched to a gene: 3. Germline-derived CDR1 and CDR2 are GTSNPN and SVGIG (reference sequence). The CDR3 contains 14 residues. The CDR3 coding sequence is TGTGCCTGGAAACGGGGGGGGTCCTACAATGAGCAGTTCTTC. As protein: CAWKRGGSYNEQFF.

The V gene is TRBV29-1, the J gene TRBJ1-1, with a tentative D call TRBD1 (6 bases). V was cut by 7 bases and J by 5 bases, with 14 bases left in between. Germline V gene lookup returns CDR1 SQVTM and CDR2 ANQGSEA. CDR3 size: 12 residues. The CDR3 region is CSAVKGGTEAFF. The CDR3 nucleotides read TGCAGCGCTGTAAAGGGGGGGACTGAAGCTTTCTTT.

The rearrangement uses TRBV20-1 and TRBJ1-3, with D unresolved. CDR1 and CDR2 from the germline V gene are DFQATT and SNEGSKA (reference sequence). CDR3 length equals 11 residues. V dropped 5 bases and J dropped 3 bases, with 5 bases sitting between them. The CDR3 DNA sequence: TGCAGTGCTGGACGTGGAAACACCATATATTTT. Translating it yields CSAGRGNTIYF.

The chain carries TRBV6-5 and TRBJ1-3; D is perhaps TRBD1 (5 bases). CDR1 and CDR2 from the germline V gene are MNHEY and SVGAGI. V was trimmed by 6 bases and J by 1 base, leaving 13 bases between them. This CDR3 is built from 15 residues. The CDR3 bases are TGTGCCAGCAGAGTTACAGGATATTCTGGAAACACCATATATTTT. Residues: CASRVTGYSGNTIYF.

The rearrangement uses TRBV18 and TRBJ2-7; 8 bases line up with TRBD2. The CDR3 sequence is 14 residues long. CDR1 and CDR2 from the germline V gene are KGHSH and LQKENI. After removal of 2 bases from V and 4 bases from J, the junction contained 4 bases not matched to a gene. CDR3 loop: CASSPVTSAYEQYF. In DNA, the CDR3 is TGTGCCAGCTCACCAGTGACTAGCGCTTACGAGCAGTACTTC. Based on the CDR3 plus reference TRBV18 and TRBJ2-7, the full variable domain is NAGVMQNPRHLVRRRGQEARLRCSPMKGHSHVYWYRQLPEEGLKFMVYLQKENIIDESGMPKERFSAEFPKEGPSILRIQQVVRGDSAAYFCASSPVTSAYEQYFGPGTRLTVT.

The chain carries TRBV27 and TRBJ1-5; D not certain. V was trimmed by 0 bases and J by 7 bases, leaving 10 bases between them. The CDR3 is 14 residues long. Germline V gene sequence: CDR1 MNHEY, CDR2 SMNVEV (reference sequence). The CDR3 coding sequence is TGTGCCAGCAGTTTATCAGGGTTTGGCCAGCCCCAGCATTTT. Translated: CASSLSGFGQPQHF.

The DNA of the CDR3 is TGTGCCAGCAGCTTAGCGTCCGGGGACTACACTGAAGCTTTCTTT. Amino acids: CASSLASGDYTEAFF. The chain employs TRBV7-9 and TRBJ1-1; a weak D match, TRBD1 (5 bases). V dropped 0 bases and J dropped 3 bases, with 11 bases sitting between them. CDR1 SEHNR and CDR2 FQNEAQ come from the germline V gene (reference sequence). The CDR3 extends over 15 amino acids.

The V and J genes are TRBV28 and TRBJ2-2; a possible D gene is TRBD1 (6 bases). This CDR3 is 14 amino acids long. Between the trimmed V and J ends, which lost 6 bases and 4 bases, there was a span of 12 bases. CDR1 is MDHEN and CDR2 is SYDVKM in the germline V gene. The CDR3 bases are TGTGCCAGCAGGACCACAGGGTTCACCGGGGAGCTGTTTTTT. This codes for CASRTTGFTGELFF.

This rearrangement joins TRBV5-5 to TRBJ2-7, with TRBD2 as a possible D gene (5 bases). V lost 4 bases to trimming and J lost 4 bases, with 9 bases between them. Germline values: CDR1 SGHKS, CDR2 YYEKEE (reference sequence). The CDR3 totals 12 residues. The CDR3 DNA is TGTGCCAGCAGCGTGGGGAGTTACGAGCAGTACTTC. This translates into CASSVGSYEQYF.

This chain connects TRBV4-1 to TRBJ2-5, with TRBD2 matching over 12 bases. V trimming: 4 bases; J trimming: 2 bases; junction bases outside the gene matches: 11. The length of the CDR3 is 18 residues. Germline CDR1 reads MGHRA; CDR2 reads YSYEKL. In DNA form, the CDR3 reads TGCGCCAGCAGCCCAGCCCCCTCTAGCGGGGGGGGACAAGAGACCCAGTACTTC. Its protein product is CASSPAPSSGGGQETQYF.

V is TRBV5-1 and J is TRBJ2-6; 10 nucleotides align to TRBD1. The germline V gene has CDR1 SGHRS and CDR2 YFSETQ. The CDR3 covers 17 residues. The ends lost 0 bases at V and 1 base at J; junction bases unmatched: 1. The CDR3 loop is CASSLGQGASGANVLTF. DNA for the CDR3: TGCGCCAGCAGCTTGGGACAGGGGGCGTCTGGGGCCAACGTCCTGACTTTC.

The CDR3 bases are TGTGCCAGCAGCTCCGACTTAGGAGAGACCCAGTACTTC. This translates into CASSSDLGETQYF. The chain joins TRBV7-3 to TRBJ2-5; D gene uncertain. Germline CDR1 reads SGHTA; CDR2 reads FQGTGA. CDR3 length: 13 amino acids. Trimming shortened V by 4 bases and J by 4 bases, and 10 bases separated the two germline ends.

V usage is TRBV5-1 and J usage is TRBJ2-1; D unresolved. The V end was cut by 4 bases, the J end by 9 bases, with 8 bases between. Germline V CDR1 and CDR2: SGHRS, YFSETQ. The CDR3 spans 11 residues. DNA of the CDR3: TGCGCCAGCAGCGGAGAATTTGAGCAGTTCTTC. Its protein product is CASSGEFEQFF.

This rearrangement joins TRBV5-3 to TRBJ2-7, with a tentative D call TRBD2 (6 bases). TRBV5-3 is given ORF status, its function remaining uncertain. V dropped 4 bases and J dropped 1 base, with 15 bases sitting between them. The CDR3 extends over 15 amino acids. CDR3 region: CARSPPGGLSYEQYF. The DNA for the CDR3 is TGTGCCAGAAGCCCACCCGGAGGGCTTTCCTACGAGCAGTACTTC.

The sample holds a few counts of this clone. The rearrangement links TRBV6-6 to TRBJ2-7; no clear D gene. This CDR3 is built from 13 residues. The germline gives CDR1 MNHNY, CDR2 SVGAGI (reference sequence). V was shortened by 6 bases and J by 6 bases, with 15 bases between the two germline ends. CDR3 coding DNA: TGTGCCAGCAGCCCCATAAGTATGGGCGAGCAGTACTTC. Amino acids: CASSPISMGEQYF.

Here the CDR3 DNA reads TGTGCCAGCAGCTCCTATTCCGGATTTCTGACGGGAAACACCATATATTTT. The encoded protein is CASSSYSGFLTGNTIYF. V and J are TRBV7-6 and TRBJ1-3; D uncertain. Trimming cost V 4 bases and J 4 bases, with 20 bases left between them. Germline V lookup: CDR1 SGHVS, CDR2 FNYEAQ. The CDR3 runs to 17 residues.

The rearrangement links TRBV18 to TRBJ1-5; TRBD1 might be the D (6 bases). The germline V gene has CDR1 KGHSH and CDR2 LQKENI. V was trimmed by 8 bases and J by 4 bases, leaving 9 bases between them. The CDR3 extends over 12 amino acids. CDR3 sequence: CASTTGNQPQHF. The CDR3, as DNA: TGTGCCAGCACAACAGGGAATCAGCCCCAGCATTTT.

This clone has only one observation. This chain joins TRBV7-3 and TRBJ2-1; 9 positions agree with TRBD2. The V and J ends lost 4 bases and 13 bases, in that order; junction bases with no gene match: 8. This CDR3 has 13 amino acids. Germline loops: CDR1 SGHTA, CDR2 FQGTGA. CDR3 coding DNA: TGTGCCAGCAGCTCATCCGGGACTAGCCAACAGTTCTTC. As protein: CASSSSGTSQQFF.

This chain links TRBV11-2 with TRBJ2-1; 8 bases match TRBD2. Trimming cost V 5 bases and J 3 bases; bases outside gene matches: 3. The germline gives CDR1 SGHAT, CDR2 FQNNGV. The CDR3 totals 14 residues. CDR3 in amino acids: CASSPGGHYNEQFF. In nucleotides, the CDR3 is TGTGCCAGCAGCCCGGGGGGGCACTACAATGAGCAGTTCTTC.

This clone was detected only a few times. The V gene is TRBV2, the J gene TRBJ1-5; 10 bases align to TRBD1. The CDR3 contains 14 residues. Trimming took 2 bases from V and 9 from J; bases not matched to a gene: 4. Germline CDR1 reads SNHLY; CDR2 reads FYNNEI. CDR3 in amino acids: CASSEYGQGGPQHF. The CDR3 DNA is TGTGCCAGCAGTGAATATGGACAGGGGGGGCCCCAGCATTTT.

CDR3 sequence reads: CASSEDGGDNTF. The CDR3 DNA reads as TGTGCCAGCAGTGAAGATGGAGGGGATAACACCTTC. This chain uses TRBV6-1 with TRBJ1-2, with D perhaps matching TRBD1 (5 bases). The V gene lost 1 base and the J gene lost 12 bases, with 12 bases spanning the gap. CDR1 and CDR2 (germline): MNHNS, SASEGT. This CDR3 region has 12 residues.

V usage is TRBV7-2 and J usage is TRBJ1-4, with D unclear. Trimming pared 6 bases from V and 0 bases from J, leaving 11 bases between. Germline CDR1 reads SGHTA; CDR2 reads FQGNSA. This CDR3 contains 15 residues. CDR3 in amino acids: CASRAQSATNEKLFF. The CDR3 DNA is TGTGCCAGCAGAGCCCAGAGTGCAACTAATGAAAAACTGTTTTTT.

This clone was seen once. This chain joins TRBV4-1 and TRBJ2-5, with 9 bases fitting TRBD1. Germline-derived CDR1 and CDR2 are MGHRA and YSYEKL. Trimming took 1 base from V and 5 from J; bases not matched to a gene: 11. There are 17 residues in the CDR3. The CDR3 DNA follows: TGCGCCAGCAGCCAAGTCCCAACAGGGGGCACGGGGGAGACCCAGTACTTC. It yields the protein CASSQVPTGGTGETQYF.

This sequence joins TRBV7-8 and TRBJ2-5, with 7 bases lining up with TRBD1. Losses at the gene ends were 4 bases for V and 2 bases for J; bases not matched to a gene: 1. The CDR3 loop spans 13 amino acids. Germline lookup yields CDR1 SGHVS and CDR2 FQNEAQ. CDR3 residues: CASSWDRQETQYF. In nucleotides, the CDR3 is TGTGCCAGCAGCTGGGACAGACAAGAGACCCAGTACTTC.

The rearrangement joins TRBV28 to TRBJ2-5; D is possibly TRBD2 (6 bases). The CDR3 spans 16 residues. The V gene lost 0 bases and the J gene lost 2 bases, with 13 bases spanning the gap. The germline gives CDR1 MDHEN, CDR2 SYDVKM. CDR3 in DNA: TGTGCCAGCAGTTTATGGGCCGGGGGAACTCAAGAGACCCAGTACTTC. It specifies CASSLWAGGTQETQYF.

The chain has TRBV29-1 and TRBJ2-6; D call uncertain. Trimming shortened V by 4 bases and J by 2 bases, and 6 bases separated the two germline ends. This CDR3 region has 13 residues. The germline V gene encodes CDR1 SQVTM and CDR2 ANQGSEA. The CDR3: CSVGIAGANVLTF. The DNA of the CDR3 is TGCAGCGTTGGTATTGCTGGGGCCAACGTCCTGACTTTC.

The V call is TRBV4-2, the J call TRBJ2-7; TRBD1 agrees at 9 bases. This CDR3 is 14 amino acids long. The trim removed 6 bases at V and 5 bases at J, leaving 8 bases unmatched. Germline V gene data show CDR1 as LGHNA and CDR2 as YNFKEQ. The CDR3 DNA sequence: TGTGCCAGCAGACCGGGACAGGGTCACAACGAGCAGTACTTC. This encodes CASRPGQGHNEQYF.

The gene calls are TRBV6-1 and TRBJ1-6, with D unresolved. This CDR3 is built from 16 residues. Germline V gene sequence: CDR1 MNHNS, CDR2 SASEGT. V was shortened by 1 base and J by 8 bases, with 15 bases between the two germline ends. This CDR3 is CASSEGRSLLHSPLHF. In DNA form, the CDR3 reads TGTGCCAGCAGTGAAGGGAGGTCCCTACTCCATTCACCCCTCCACTTT.

In its sample, this clone was seen once. The chain employs TRBV28 and TRBJ2-6; D is unclear. Germline CDR1 MDHEN, CDR2 SYDVKM. Trimming took 6 bases from V and 0 from J, leaving 9 bases between them. The CDR3 has 15 amino acids. This CDR3 reads CASRIIGSGANVLTF. The CDR3, as DNA: TGTGCCAGCAGAATTATTGGCTCTGGGGCCAACGTCCTGACTTTC.